This is a list of T cell receptor beta chains from one sample in a study of CD8 T cell repertoires and HIV-1 epitope variants. Produced via immunoSEQ multiplex PCR; TCRdb's table is partial and in-frame only. The sample lists around 4,800 clones, roughly two thirds occurring once. No cognate antigen is known for these TCRs. The sequenced sample was cultured CD8+ T cells derived from PBMCs. All receptors come from a male donor with HIV. The CDR3 runs from the conserved cysteine through the conserved F or W. The order of the fields is CDR3 length, J gene, D gene, clone size, V gene, CDR3 DNA, CDR3 protein. D genes are given only for firm matches. Not every row has a clone size; where given, it reads once, few, many or a size class.

16 | TRBJ2-1 | TRBD2 | few | TRBV4-3 | TGCGCCAGCAGCCAAGACCCAGCGGGGGCCTCCAATGAGCAGTTCTTC | CASSQDPAGASNEQFF
14 | TRBJ2-1 | . | . | TRBV11-2 | TGTGCCAGCAGTTTCCAGGACAACACCAATGAGCAGTTCTTC | CASSFQDNTNEQFF
13 | TRBJ1-1 | . | . | TRBV27 | TGTGCCAGCAGTTTAACGACATCTACTGAAGCTTTCTTT | CASSLTTSTEAFF
15 | TRBJ2-7 | . | . | TRBV11-2 | TGTGCCAGCAGCAGTGAGATAGGGAGCTCCTACGAGCAGTACTTC | CASSSEIGSSYEQYF
19 | TRBJ1-2 | . | . | TRBV28 | TGTGCCAGCAGTTTATTCGCCCTTAGCCCACAGTCTCCTAACTATGGCTACACCTTC | CASSLFALSPQSPNYGYTF
12 | TRBJ1-5 | . | . | TRBV19 | TGTGCCAGTAGTCTGGCGGGACAGCCCCAGCATTTT | CASSLAGQPQHF
15 | TRBJ1-5 | . | once | TRBV15 | TGTGCCACCAGCAGAGATCGGAGTCCCAATCAGCCCCAGCATTTT | CATSRDRSPNQPQHF
13 | TRBJ1-1 | . | once | TRBV13 | TGTGCCAGCAGCTTAGGCCAATACACTGAAGCTTTCTTT | CASSLGQYTEAFF
17 | TRBJ2-7 | . | few | TRBV5-1 | TGCGCCAGCAGCCTCCGGGACGGGACCTTTAGCTCCTACGAGCAGTACTTC | CASSLRDGTFSSYEQYF
16 | TRBJ2-2 | . | . | TRBV28 | TGTGCCAGCAGTTTTGGGACTCTCAGTGGGACCGGGGAGCTGTTTTTT | CASSFGTLSGTGELFF
13 | TRBJ1-2 | TRBD1 | few | TRBV19 | TGTGCCAGTAGTACCACGACAGGGTTGGGCTACACCTTC | CASSTTTGLGYTF
14 | TRBJ2-2 | . | few | TRBV4-1 | TGCGCCAGCAGTTTGAGGCTTGGCACCGGGGAGCTGTTTTTT | CASSLRLGTGELFF
15 | TRBJ1-4 | TRBD1 | medium-sized | TRBV9 | TGTGCCAGCAGCCCAAGGGACAGTTCTAATGAAAAACTGTTTTTT | CASSPRDSSNEKLFF
17 | TRBJ2-3 | . | . | TRBV7-9 | TGTGCCAGCAGCTTATTGCTGCGGGGTAGCGGAACAGATACGCAGTATTTT | CASSLLLRGSGTDTQYF
15 | TRBJ1-5 | . | . | TRBV28 | TGTGCCAGCAGCCCTCTGGACACCGCGTCGCAGCCCCAGCATTTT | CASSPLDTASQPQHF
15 | TRBJ2-7 | . | . | TRBV7-2 | TGTGCCAGCAGCTTAGAGGGGGACCCTTCCTACGAGCAGTACTTC | CASSLEGDPSYEQYF
15 | TRBJ1-1 | . | . | TRBV5-6 | TGTGCCAGCAGCTTGGGGGCAGCAATGAACACTGAAGCTTTCTTT | CASSLGAAMNTEAFF
12 | TRBJ2-4 | . | . | TRBV7-8 | TGTGCCTTGGGGGAGGACCAAAACATTCAGTACTTC | CALGEDQNIQYF
14 | TRBJ2-7 | TRBD2 | . | TRBV15 | TGTGCCACCAGTTCTAGCGGGGTTTCCTACGAGCAGTACTTC | CATSSSGVSYEQYF
14 | TRBJ2-7 | . | . | TRBV4-1 | TGCGCCAGCAGCCGAGGGGGGCTAGCTGACGAGCAGTACTTC | CASSRGGLADEQYF
15 | TRBJ2-2 | . | . | TRBV6-5 | TGTGCCAGCAGTTACGGTAGGGGGGGAACCGGGGAGCTGTTTTTT | CASSYGRGGTGELFF
15 | TRBJ2-2 | . | few | TRBV28 | TGTGCCAGCACCCCCATCCGGGCCTCCACCGGGGAGCTGTTTTTT | CASTPIRASTGELFF
13 | TRBJ2-7 | . | few | TRBV11-2 | TGTGCCAGCAGCTTAGGGGGGTCCTACGAGCAGTACTTC | CASSLGGSYEQYF
15 | TRBJ2-7 | . | . | TRBV4-3 | TGCGCCAGCAGCCAAGGGCTGGACAGTTCCTACGAGCAGTACTTC | CASSQGLDSSYEQYF
15 | TRBJ1-5 | . | . | TRBV5-3 | TGTGCCAGAAGAGAACCGGGGGCCGCCCATCAGCCCCAGCATTTT | CARREPGAAHQPQHF
14 | TRBJ2-7 | TRBD1 | few | TRBV2 | TGTGCCAGCAGTGAAGGGACAGGGACCTACGAGCAGTACTTC | CASSEGTGTYEQYF
13 | TRBJ2-2 | . | . | TRBV7-9 | TGTGCTGAACTTTCAGGGGCTACCGGGGAGCTGTTTTTT | CAELSGATGELFF
15 | TRBJ2-2 | TRBD2 | . | TRBV5-4 | TGTGCCAGCAGCTTTAGCGGGGGGTGGATCGGGGAGCTGTTTTTT | CASSFSGGWIGELFF
14 | TRBJ2-1 | . | . | TRBV5-6 | TGTGCCAGCAGCTTTAACCTCGACGGCTATGAGCAGTTCTTC | CASSFNLDGYEQFF
14 | TRBJ2-1 | TRBD1 | . | TRBV19 | TGTGCCAGTAGTAGGGGACAGGGTAGAAGTGAGCAGTTCTTC | CASSRGQGRSEQFF
14 | TRBJ2-7 | . | . | TRBV7-2 | TGTGCCAGCAGGTTTACAGGCTCCTCCTACGAGCAGTACTTC | CASRFTGSSYEQYF
12 | TRBJ1-1 | . | . | TRBV29-1 | TGCAGCGTCACGAAAAACAGCGCTGAAGCTTTCTTT | CSVTKNSAEAFF
13 | TRBJ2-7 | . | . | TRBV7-2 | TGTGCCAGCAGCTTCCCGGGGGCCTACGAGCAGTACTTC | CASSFPGAYEQYF
14 | TRBJ1-1 | TRBD1 | . | TRBV6-5 | TGTGCCAGCAGGCGGACAGGGGGCCTGACTGAAGCTTTCTTT | CASRRTGGLTEAFF
16 | TRBJ1-5 | . | . | TRBV21-1 | TGTGCCAGCATTTCGGACAGGACATATAGCAATCAGCCCCAGCATTTT | CASISDRTYSNQPQHF
16 | TRBJ2-7 | . | . | TRBV23-1 | TGCGCCAGCAGTCAACCTACAGGTAAGGGTCCCTACGAGCAGTACTTC | CASSQPTGKGPYEQYF
16 | TRBJ1-2 | TRBD1 | . | TRBV13 | TGTGCCAGCAGCCTAGAGGGGTTGGACAGGGTCTATGGCTACACCTTC | CASSLEGLDRVYGYTF
15 | TRBJ1-1 | . | once | TRBV6-5 | TGTGCCAGCAGTTCACAGGGAAGCTTGAACACTGAAGCTTTCTTT | CASSSQGSLNTEAFF
14 | TRBJ1-5 | . | . | TRBV28 | TGTGCCAGCAGTTTAGGGACCCGCAATCAGCCCCAGCATTTT | CASSLGTRNQPQHF
15 | TRBJ2-2 | TRBD2 | . | TRBV5-4 | TGTGCCAGCAGCGAACTAGCGGGGCCACCCGGGGAGCTGTTTTTT | CASSELAGPPGELFF
13 | TRBJ2-5 | . | . | TRBV13 | TGTGCCAGCAGCGCAGGGATCCAAGAGACCCAGTACTTC | CASSAGIQETQYF
15 | TRBJ1-6 | . | . | TRBV4-1 | TGCGCCAGCAGCCTTTCATGGGGCAATAATTCACCCCTCCACTTT | CASSLSWGNNSPLHF
13 | TRBJ2-7 | . | few | TRBV7-9 | TGTGCCAGCAGCTCGGACCCTCAGCCCGAGCAGTACTTC | CASSSDPQPEQYF
12 | TRBJ2-2 | . | . | TRBV19 | TGTGCCACTACCTGGGGGGCCGGGGAGCTGTTTTTT | CATTWGAGELFF
12 | TRBJ2-7 | TRBD1 | few | TRBV11-3 | TGTGCCAGCAGTTATACAGGGGACGAGCAGTACTTC | CASSYTGDEQYF
16 | TRBJ2-7 | TRBD2 | . | TRBV6-1 | TGTGCCAGCAGTGAAGGTATAGCGGGAGATTTCAACGAGCAGTACTTC | CASSEGIAGDFNEQYF
14 | TRBJ2-1 | TRBD1 | . | TRBV4-2 | TGTGCCAGCAGCCCCGGGACAGGGATCAATGAGCAGTTCTTC | CASSPGTGINEQFF
15 | TRBJ2-3 | . | . | TRBV7-3 | TGTGCCAGCAGCCTGTTGGGGGACCCCACAGATACGCAGTATTTT | CASSLLGDPTDTQYF